Listed below are T cell receptor beta chains from one sample, sequenced in a study of patients and donors after allogeneic stem cell transplantation. TCRdb reanalysed the RT-PCR reads using MiXCR and keeps one entry per CDR3 protein. In the table there are some 960,000 distinct CDR3 sequences, under 20% of which are singletons. Sample: blood, either unsorted or a sorted T cell fraction (not recorded which). These receptors all come from a human donor who was either an allogeneic HSCT recipient or a stem cell or donor lymphocyte infusion donor (not recorded which). It is not recorded whose cells these are; they may come from a transplant donor. Both conserved end residues are part of each CDR3. Fields, in order: J gene, D gene, V gene, clone size, CDR3 protein, CDR3 DNA. D genes are given only for firm matches. The size field is filled for only some rows; it gives once, few, many or a size class.

j_gene: TRBJ1-1
d_gene: NA
v_gene: TRBV4-1
abundance: NA
CDR3aa: CASSGGGNTEAFF
CDR3nt: TGCGCCAGCAGCGGGGGGGGGAACACTGAAGCTTTCTTT

j_gene: TRBJ2-6
d_gene: NA
v_gene: TRBV6-5
abundance: NA
CDR3aa: CASSYDTSGANVLTF
CDR3nt: TGTGCCAGCAGTTACGACACCTCTGGGGCCAACGTCCTGACTTTC

j_gene: TRBJ2-3
d_gene: NA
v_gene: TRBV11-3
abundance: NA
CDR3aa: CASSRFETDTQYF
CDR3nt: TGTGCCAGCAGCCGATTTGAGACGGATACGCAGTATTTT

j_gene: TRBJ2-7
d_gene: NA
v_gene: TRBV3-1
abundance: few
CDR3aa: CASSPKGRIREQYF
CDR3nt: TGTGCCAGCAGTCCGAAAGGGAGGATAAGAGAGCAGTACTTC

j_gene: TRBJ2-3
d_gene: NA
v_gene: TRBV9
abundance: few
CDR3aa: CASSVVGKDTQYF
CDR3nt: TGTGCCAGCAGCGTAGTCGGTAAGGATACGCAGTATTTT

j_gene: TRBJ2-5
d_gene: TRBD2
v_gene: TRBV20-1
abundance: few
CDR3aa: CSAMSPGTSGRETQYF
CDR3nt: TGCAGTGCTATGAGTCCCGGGACTAGCGGGAGGGAGACCCAGTACTTC

j_gene: TRBJ1-2
d_gene: NA
v_gene: TRBV27
abundance: NA
CDR3aa: CASSLIRLGANYGYTF
CDR3nt: TGTGCCAGCAGCCTCATTCGCTTAGGCGCCAACTATGGCTACACCTTC

j_gene: TRBJ2-3
d_gene: NA
v_gene: TRBV7-9
abundance: NA
CDR3aa: CASSLYLKGGHPYTQYF
CDR3nt: TGTGCCAGCAGCTTATATTTGAAGGGGGGCCACCCCTATACGCAGTATTTT

j_gene: TRBJ1-1
d_gene: NA
v_gene: TRBV11-2
abundance: NA
CDR3aa: CASSSLRGGAEAFF
CDR3nt: TGTGCCAGCAGCTCTCTGCGGGGAGGAGCTGAAGCTTTCTTT

j_gene: TRBJ1-4
d_gene: NA
v_gene: TRBV7-9
abundance: few
CDR3aa: CASSLDFPGGEKLFF
CDR3nt: TGTGCCAGCAGCTTAGATTTCCCTGGAGGTGAAAAACTGTTTTTT

j_gene: TRBJ2-7
d_gene: TRBD2
v_gene: TRBV10-3
abundance: NA
CDR3aa: CAISQPSGSMNEQYF
CDR3nt: TGTGCCATCAGTCAACCTAGCGGGAGTATGAACGAGCAGTACTTC

j_gene: TRBJ2-7
d_gene: TRBD1
v_gene: TRBV18
abundance: NA
CDR3aa: CASSTPGQGDYEQYF
CDR3nt: TGTGCCAGCTCAACTCCGGGACAGGGCGACTACGAGCAGTACTTC

j_gene: TRBJ2-5
d_gene: NA
v_gene: TRBV4-1
abundance: few
CDR3aa: CASSQVVFQETQYF
CDR3nt: TGCGCCAGCAGCCAAGTGGTGTTCCAAGAGACCCAGTACTTC

j_gene: TRBJ2-1
d_gene: TRBD2
v_gene: TRBV6-1
abundance: few
CDR3aa: CASSGFLAGVHEQFF
CDR3nt: TGTGCCAGCAGTGGATTTCTAGCGGGGGTCCATGAGCAGTTCTTC

j_gene: TRBJ2-5
d_gene: NA
v_gene: TRBV4-1
abundance: NA
CDR3aa: CASSQGSLGALQETQYF
CDR3nt: TGCGCCAGCAGCCAAGGTTCCCTGGGAGCGCTCCAAGAGACCCAGTACTTC

j_gene: TRBJ2-7
d_gene: TRBD1
v_gene: TRBV29-1
abundance: few
CDR3aa: CSVGQLRGYEQYF
CDR3nt: TGCAGCGTGGGACAGCTCAGGGGCTACGAGCAGTACTTC

j_gene: TRBJ2-1
d_gene: TRBD2
v_gene: TRBV7-2
abundance: NA
CDR3aa: CASSSRTSGRDEQFF
CDR3nt: TGTGCCAGCAGCTCCAGGACTAGCGGGAGGGATGAGCAGTTCTTC

j_gene: TRBJ2-7
d_gene: NA
v_gene: TRBV11-2
abundance: few
CDR3aa: CASSPNTGHYEQYF
CDR3nt: TGTGCCAGCAGCCCAAATACAGGTCACTACGAGCAGTACTTC

j_gene: TRBJ2-3
d_gene: NA
v_gene: TRBV7-2
abundance: few
CDR3aa: CASSSAKVTDTQYF
CDR3nt: TGTGCCAGCAGCTCGGCGAAGGTCACAGATACGCAGTATTTT

j_gene: TRBJ2-1
d_gene: TRBD1
v_gene: TRBV28
abundance: few
CDR3aa: CASSPQGAPEQFF
CDR3nt: TGTGCCAGCAGCCCACAGGGGGCGCCTGAGCAGTTCTTC

j_gene: TRBJ1-6
d_gene: NA
v_gene: TRBV10-3
abundance: NA
CDR3aa: CAISAKVNSPLHF
CDR3nt: TGTGCCATCAGTGCAAAGGTTAATTCACCCCTCCACTTT

j_gene: TRBJ2-7
d_gene: TRBD1
v_gene: TRBV7-2
abundance: NA
CDR3aa: CASSIRQGSYEQYF
CDR3nt: TGTGCCAGCAGCATAAGACAGGGTTCCTACGAGCAGTACTTC

j_gene: TRBJ2-1
d_gene: TRBD2
v_gene: TRBV2
abundance: few
CDR3aa: CASSAPSGGFNEQFF
CDR3nt: TGTGCCAGCAGTGCCCCTAGCGGGGGGTTTAATGAGCAGTTCTTC

j_gene: TRBJ2-1
d_gene: TRBD2
v_gene: TRBV18
abundance: few
CDR3aa: CASSPFALAGIYNEQFF
CDR3nt: TGTGCCAGCTCACCGTTCGCTCTAGCGGGGATATACAATGAGCAGTTCTTC

j_gene: TRBJ2-3
d_gene: NA
v_gene: TRBV14
abundance: NA
CDR3aa: CASSHRDKGWDTQYF
CDR3nt: TGTGCCAGCAGCCACCGGGACAAGGGATGGGATACGCAGTATTTT

j_gene: TRBJ2-7
d_gene: NA
v_gene: TRBV4-3
abundance: few
CDR3aa: CASSQAVSSYEQYF
CDR3nt: TGCGCCAGCAGCCAGGCGGTCAGCTCCTACGAGCAGTACTTC

j_gene: TRBJ2-7
d_gene: NA
v_gene: TRBV11-2
abundance: NA
CDR3aa: CASSPRGSGRSHEQYF
CDR3nt: TGTGCCAGCAGCCCCAGAGGGTCGGGCAGGAGCCACGAGCAGTACTTC

j_gene: TRBJ1-1
d_gene: NA
v_gene: TRBV11-2
abundance: NA
CDR3aa: CASSTISGAGEAFF
CDR3nt: TGTGCCAGCAGCACTATTTCAGGGGCGGGAGAAGCTTTCTTT

j_gene: TRBJ2-7
d_gene: NA
v_gene: TRBV15
abundance: few
CDR3aa: CATSRGLPYEQYF
CDR3nt: TGTGCCACCAGCAGGGGACTTCCCTACGAGCAGTACTTC

j_gene: TRBJ2-3
d_gene: NA
v_gene: TRBV5-1
abundance: few
CDR3aa: CASMATTAQYF
CDR3nt: TGCGCCAGCATGGCAACAACGGCGCAGTATTTT

j_gene: TRBJ2-1
d_gene: NA
v_gene: TRBV29-1
abundance: NA
CDR3aa: CSVVGLDNEQFF
CDR3nt: TGCAGCGTTGTCGGTCTGGACAATGAGCAGTTCTTC

j_gene: TRBJ1-2
d_gene: NA
v_gene: TRBV30
abundance: NA
CDR3aa: CAWSARGLLGTAYGYTF
CDR3nt: TGTGCCTGGAGCGCCCGGGGACTCCTAGGAACGGCCTATGGCTACACCTTC

j_gene: TRBJ2-3
d_gene: NA
v_gene: TRBV5-1
abundance: few
CDR3aa: CASSHRTKSSPDTQYF
CDR3nt: TGCGCCAGCAGCCACCGGACTAAATCCTCACCCGATACGCAGTATTTT

j_gene: TRBJ1-1
d_gene: NA
v_gene: TRBV5-1
abundance: NA
CDR3aa: CASSPREDRAFGTEAFF
CDR3nt: TGCGCCAGCAGCCCCCGGGAGGACAGAGCTTTTGGGACTGAAGCTTTCTTT

j_gene: TRBJ1-4
d_gene: NA
v_gene: TRBV5-6
abundance: few
CDR3aa: CASSRGTGNEKLFF
CDR3nt: TGTGCCAGCAGCCGCGGGACCGGTAATGAAAAACTGTTTTTT

j_gene: TRBJ1-1
d_gene: TRBD1
v_gene: TRBV20-1
abundance: NA
CDR3aa: CSARGQDRGRTEAFF
CDR3nt: TGCAGTGCTAGAGGCCAAGACAGGGGGCGAACTGAAGCTTTCTTT

j_gene: TRBJ2-2
d_gene: TRBD2
v_gene: TRBV20-1
abundance: few
CDR3aa: CSARDLKVAGGMTGELFF
CDR3nt: TGCAGTGCTAGAGATCTTAAGGTGGCGGGAGGAATGACCGGGGAGCTGTTTTTT

j_gene: TRBJ1-2
d_gene: NA
v_gene: TRBV29-1
abundance: few
CDR3aa: CSVAPWRTSQGYTF
CDR3nt: TGCAGCGTTGCCCCCTGGAGGACCTCTCAGGGCTACACCTTC

j_gene: TRBJ2-4
d_gene: NA
v_gene: TRBV7-8
abundance: few
CDR3aa: CASSLGEGGLAKNIQYF
CDR3nt: TGTGCCAGCAGCTTAGGGGAAGGGGGGCTAGCCAAAAACATTCAGTACTTC

j_gene: TRBJ2-1
d_gene: NA
v_gene: TRBV6-1
abundance: NA
CDR3aa: CASKVARSSYNEQFF
CDR3nt: TGTGCCAGCAAGGTAGCGCGGAGCTCCTACAATGAGCAGTTCTTC

j_gene: TRBJ2-1
d_gene: NA
v_gene: TRBV5-5
abundance: NA
CDR3aa: CASSLARRGNEQFF
CDR3nt: TGTGCCAGCAGCTTGGCCAGGAGGGGCAATGAGCAGTTCTTC